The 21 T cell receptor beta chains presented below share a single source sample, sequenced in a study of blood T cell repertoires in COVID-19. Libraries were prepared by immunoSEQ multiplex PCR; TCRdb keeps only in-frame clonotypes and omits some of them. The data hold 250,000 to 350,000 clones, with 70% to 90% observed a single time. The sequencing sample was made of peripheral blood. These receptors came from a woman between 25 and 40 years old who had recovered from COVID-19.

The CDR3 nucleotides are TGTGCCAGCAGCTTAGCGCGGGGGACAGGGATGCCTGAAGCTTTCTTT. Translation gives CASSLARGTGMPEAFF. The chain carries TRBV7-9 and TRBJ1-1; 9 positions agree with TRBD1. There are 16 residues in the CDR3. The V gene end was trimmed by 0 bases and the J gene end by 6 bases; junction bases not matched to a gene: 8. Germline V gene lookup returns CDR1 SEHNR and CDR2 FQNEAQ (reference sequence).

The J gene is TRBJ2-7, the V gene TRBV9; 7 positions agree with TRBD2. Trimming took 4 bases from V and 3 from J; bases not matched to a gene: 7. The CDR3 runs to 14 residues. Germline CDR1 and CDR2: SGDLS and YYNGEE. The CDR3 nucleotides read TGTGCCAGCAGCCAGGGAGGGTCGGGCTACGAGCAGTACTTC. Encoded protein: CASSQGGSGYEQYF.

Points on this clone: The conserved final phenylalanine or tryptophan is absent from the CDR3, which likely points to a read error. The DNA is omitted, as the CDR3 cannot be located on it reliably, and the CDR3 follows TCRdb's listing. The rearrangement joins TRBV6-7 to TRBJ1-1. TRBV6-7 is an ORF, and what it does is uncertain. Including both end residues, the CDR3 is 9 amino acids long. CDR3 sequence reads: CASSPPIVR.

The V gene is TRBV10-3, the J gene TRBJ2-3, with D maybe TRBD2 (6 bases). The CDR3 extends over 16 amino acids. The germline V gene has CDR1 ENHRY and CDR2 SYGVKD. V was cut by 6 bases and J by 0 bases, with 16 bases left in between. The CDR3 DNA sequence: TGTGCCATCAGCCCCGGAGGGGCGCTAAGCACAGATACGCAGTATTTT. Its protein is CAISPGGALSTDTQYF.

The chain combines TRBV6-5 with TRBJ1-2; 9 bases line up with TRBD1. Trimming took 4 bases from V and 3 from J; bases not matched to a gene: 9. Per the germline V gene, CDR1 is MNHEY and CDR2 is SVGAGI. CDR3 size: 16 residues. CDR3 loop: CASSLSTGGAYYGYTF. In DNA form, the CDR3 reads TGTGCCAGCAGTTTATCGACAGGGGGGGCCTACTATGGCTACACCTTC.

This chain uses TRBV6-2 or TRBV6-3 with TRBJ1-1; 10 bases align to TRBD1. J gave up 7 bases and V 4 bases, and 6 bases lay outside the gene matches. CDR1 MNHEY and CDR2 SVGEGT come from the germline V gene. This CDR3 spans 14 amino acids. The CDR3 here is CASSSGTGVLEAFF. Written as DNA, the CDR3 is TGTGCCAGCAGTTCCGGGACAGGGGTGCTTGAAGCTTTCTTT.

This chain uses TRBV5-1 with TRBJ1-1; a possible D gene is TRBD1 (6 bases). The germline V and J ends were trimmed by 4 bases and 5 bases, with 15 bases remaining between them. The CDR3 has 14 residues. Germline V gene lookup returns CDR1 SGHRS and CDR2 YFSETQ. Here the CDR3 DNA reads TGCGCCAGCAGCCAGGAAACCGGGACAACTGAAGCTTTCTTT. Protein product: CASSQETGTTEAFF.

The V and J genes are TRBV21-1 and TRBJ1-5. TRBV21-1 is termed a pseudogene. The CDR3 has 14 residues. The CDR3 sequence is CASSSTCENQPQHF. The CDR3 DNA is TGTGCCAGCAGCAGCACGTGTGAGAATCAGCCCCAGCATTTT.

CDR3 sequence: CASSYLAVTFF. The CDR3 DNA reads as TGTGCCAGCAGTTACCTGGCGGTTACTTTCTTT. The rearrangement uses TRBV6-5 and TRBJ1-1; no definite D call. Germline lookup yields CDR1 MNHEY and CDR2 SVGAGI. This CDR3 comprises 11 residues. The V gene lost 2 bases and the J gene lost 12 bases, with 10 bases spanning the gap.

The CDR3 DNA reads TGCAGCGCGGGACAGACAGACTATGGCTACACCTTC. It translates to CSAGQTDYGYTF. V gene TRBV29-1 combines with J gene TRBJ1-2; 7 nucleotides match TRBD1. The germline V gene has CDR1 SQVTM and CDR2 ANQGSEA. V lost 7 bases to trimming and J lost 3 bases; unmatched junction nucleotides: 5. The CDR3 totals 12 residues.

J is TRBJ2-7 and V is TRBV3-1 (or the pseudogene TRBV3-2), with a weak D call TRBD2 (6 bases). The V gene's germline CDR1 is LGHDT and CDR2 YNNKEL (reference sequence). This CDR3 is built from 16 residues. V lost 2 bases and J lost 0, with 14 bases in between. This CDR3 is CASSQRPRGSSYEQYF. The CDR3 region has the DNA TGTGCCAGCAGCCAACGCCCACGGGGGAGCTCCTACGAGCAGTACTTC.

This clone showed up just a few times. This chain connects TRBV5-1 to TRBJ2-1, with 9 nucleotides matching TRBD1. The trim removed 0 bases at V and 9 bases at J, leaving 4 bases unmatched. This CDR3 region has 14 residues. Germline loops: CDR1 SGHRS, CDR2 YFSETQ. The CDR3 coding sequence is TGCGCCAGCAGCTTGGGGACAGGGGAAAGTGAGCAGTTCTTC. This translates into CASSLGTGESEQFF.

CDR3 amino acids: CASSTYGQSTEAFF. The CDR3 DNA reads TGTGCCAGTAGTACCTATGGACAGAGCACTGAAGCTTTCTTT. The rearrangement uses TRBV19 and TRBJ1-1; possible D gene TRBD1, 6 bases. Germline V CDR1 and CDR2: LNHDA, SQIVND (reference sequence). With 4 bases removed from V and 4 bases from J, the gap between germline ends came to 13 bases. This CDR3 contains 14 residues.

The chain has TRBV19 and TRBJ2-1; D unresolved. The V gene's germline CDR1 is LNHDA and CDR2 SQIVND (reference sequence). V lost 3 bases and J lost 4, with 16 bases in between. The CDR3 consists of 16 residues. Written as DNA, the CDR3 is TGTGCCAGTAGTATCCCCAGAACCCCGAGGTACAATGAGCAGTTCTTC. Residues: CASSIPRTPRYNEQFF.

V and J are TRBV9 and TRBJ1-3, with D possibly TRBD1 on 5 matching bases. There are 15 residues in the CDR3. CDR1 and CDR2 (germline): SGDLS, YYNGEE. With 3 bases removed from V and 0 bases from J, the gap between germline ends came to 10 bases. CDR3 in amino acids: CASSEGGHSGNTIYF. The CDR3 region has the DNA TGTGCCAGCAGCGAAGGCGGACACTCTGGAAACACCATATATTTT.

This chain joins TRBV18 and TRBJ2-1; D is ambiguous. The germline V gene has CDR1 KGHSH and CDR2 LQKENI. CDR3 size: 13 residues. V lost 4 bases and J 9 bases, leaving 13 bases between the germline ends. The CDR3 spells CASSQSARSEQFF. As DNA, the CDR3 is TGTGCCAGCTCACAAAGCGCTAGAAGTGAGCAGTTCTTC. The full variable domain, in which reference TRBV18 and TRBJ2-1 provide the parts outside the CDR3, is NAGVMQNPRHLVRRRGQEARLRCSPMKGHSHVYWYRQLPEEGLKFMVYLQKENIIDESGMPKERFSAEFPKEGPSILRIQQVVRGDSAAYFCASSQSARSEQFFGPGTRLTVL.

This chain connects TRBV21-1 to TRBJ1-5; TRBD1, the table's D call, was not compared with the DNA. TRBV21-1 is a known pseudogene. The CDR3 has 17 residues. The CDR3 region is CASSTDRGKSSNQPQHF. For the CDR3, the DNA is TGTGCCAGCAGCACCGACAGGGGGAAGTCGAGCAATCAGCCCCAGCATTTT.

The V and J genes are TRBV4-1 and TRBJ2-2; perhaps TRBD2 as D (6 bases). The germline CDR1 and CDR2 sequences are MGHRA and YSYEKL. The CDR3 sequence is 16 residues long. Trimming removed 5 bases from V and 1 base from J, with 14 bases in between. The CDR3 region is CASSAWRELNTGELFF. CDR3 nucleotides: TGCGCCAGCAGCGCCTGGCGGGAACTGAACACCGGGGAGCTGTTTTTT.

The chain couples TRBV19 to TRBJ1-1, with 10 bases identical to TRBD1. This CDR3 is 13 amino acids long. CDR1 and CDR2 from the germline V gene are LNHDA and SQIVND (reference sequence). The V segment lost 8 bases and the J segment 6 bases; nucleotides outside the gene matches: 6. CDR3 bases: TGTGCCAGTGGGGACAGGGGATTCTCTGAAGCTTTCTTT. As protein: CASGDRGFSEAFF.

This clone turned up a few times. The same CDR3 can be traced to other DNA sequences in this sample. The CDR3 protein is CASSQGTYEQYF. CDR3 in DNA: TGTGCCAGCAGTCAGGGAACCTACGAGCAGTACTTC. The chain combines TRBV28 with TRBJ2-7, with D perhaps TRBD1 (5 bases). The germline gives CDR1 MDHEN, CDR2 SYDVKM. V was trimmed by 5 bases and J by 2 bases, leaving 7 bases between them. This CDR3 spans 12 amino acids. Based on the CDR3 plus reference TRBV28 and TRBJ2-7, the full variable domain is DVKVTQSSRYLVKRTGEKVFLECVQDMDHENMFWYRQDPGLGLRLIYFSYDVKMKEKGDIPEGYSVSREKKERFSLILESASTNQTSMYLCASSQGTYEQYFGPGTRLTVT.

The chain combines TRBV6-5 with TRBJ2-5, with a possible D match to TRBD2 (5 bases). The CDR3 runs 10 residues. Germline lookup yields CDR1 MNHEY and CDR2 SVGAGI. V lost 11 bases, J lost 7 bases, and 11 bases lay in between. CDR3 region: CAAGDGTQYF. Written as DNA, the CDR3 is TGTGCCGCCGGGGATGGGACCCAGTACTTC.